This T cell receptor (beta chain) is drawn from a study of T cell responses to AZD1222 COVID-19 vaccine. The ends lost 6 bases at V and 8 bases at J; junction bases unmatched: 9. CDR3 length: 14 residues. Germline CDR1 and CDR2: SNHLY and FYNNEI. The study's findings and limits: Baseline seropositivity characterized only a handful of AZD1222 recipients. White British ancestry dominated among donors, who included more females, and clonal diversity was possibly underestimated. None of the repertoires were sampled until the peak T cell response had passed. Regions left unmutated in variants are reportedly the target of nearly half of spike-specific TCRs.

The data were produced by immunoSEQ multiplex PCR, yet TCRdb's version contains in-frame clones alone and is incomplete. The sample contains approximately 150,000 clones, approximately 90% of which appear only once. On this clone itself: Its target is unknown.

The chain recombines TRBV2 with TRBJ1-4, with 7 bases aligning to TRBD1. The receptor was derived from an adult who received the AZD1222 COVID-19 vaccine. The input for sequencing was peripheral blood, taken 28 days after the second AZD1222 dose. The CDR3 reads CASSGTARGEKLFF. CDR3 sequence (DNA): TGTGCCAGCAGCGGGACAGCGAGAGGGGAAAAACTGTTTTTT.